The present TCR beta chain was sequenced within a study of neurological immune-mediated disorders. The cDNA was generated by 5'RACE with 10-nucleotide random UMIs. TCRdb fed the 5' RACE reads into MiXCR, producing one record per CDR3 protein. The sample holds tens of thousands of distinct CDR3 sequences, 2.5% seen once. This clonotype has at least ten counts. Its antigen is unknown. Findings and caveats of the study: The greatest degree of TCR clonal expansion was observed in HTLV-1-associated myelopathy, with the lowest in multiple sclerosis, below that of healthy controls.

The CDR3 loop spans 14 amino acids. Deletions cut 2 bases from V and 1 base from J, with 11 bases between. Germline lookup yields CDR1 SQVTM and CDR2 ANQGSEA. The source is a man aged 45-65 years with multiple sclerosis. The sample consisted of PBMCs. V usage is TRBV29-1 and J usage is TRBJ1-1, with a possible D match to TRBD1 (5 bases). The CDR3 nucleotides read TGCAGCGTTGAACTGGGGACGGGGAACACTGAAGCTTTCTTT. Translating it yields CSVELGTGNTEAFF.